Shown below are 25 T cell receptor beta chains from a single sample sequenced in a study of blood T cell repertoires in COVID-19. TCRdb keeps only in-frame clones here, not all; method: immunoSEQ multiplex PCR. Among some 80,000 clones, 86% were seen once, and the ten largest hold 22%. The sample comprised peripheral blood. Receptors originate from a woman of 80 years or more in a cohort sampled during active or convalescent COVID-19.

CDR3 DNA sequence: TGTGCCAGCAGGAGGGGGCCCAATCTGAACACTGAAGCTTTCTTT. This encodes CASRRGPNLNTEAFF. This rearrangement joins TRBV27 to TRBJ1-1; 7 bases fit TRBD1. Germline loops: CDR1 MNHEY, CDR2 SMNVEV (reference sequence). The J segment lost 0 bases and the V segment lost 6 bases, leaving 7 bases of the junction unmatched. The CDR3 is 15 residues long.

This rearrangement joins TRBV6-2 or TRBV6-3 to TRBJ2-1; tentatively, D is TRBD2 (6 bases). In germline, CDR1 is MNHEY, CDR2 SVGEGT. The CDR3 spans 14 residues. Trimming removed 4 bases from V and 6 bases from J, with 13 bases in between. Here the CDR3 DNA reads TGTGCCAGCAGTTTACCGGGACTGGGCAATGAGCAGTTCTTC. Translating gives CASSLPGLGNEQFF.

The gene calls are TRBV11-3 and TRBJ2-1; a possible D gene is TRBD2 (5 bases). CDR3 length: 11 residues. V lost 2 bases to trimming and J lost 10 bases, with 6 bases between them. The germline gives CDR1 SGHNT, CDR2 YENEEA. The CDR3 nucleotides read TGTGCCAGCAGCTTACGACTAGAGCAGTTCTTC. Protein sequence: CASSLRLEQFF. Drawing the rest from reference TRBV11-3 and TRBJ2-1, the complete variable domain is EAGVVQSPRYKIIEKKQPVAFWCNPISGHNTLYWYLQNLGQGPELLIRYENEEAVDDSQLPKDRFSAERLKGVDSTLKIQPAELGDSAVYLCASSLRLEQFFGPGTRLTVL.

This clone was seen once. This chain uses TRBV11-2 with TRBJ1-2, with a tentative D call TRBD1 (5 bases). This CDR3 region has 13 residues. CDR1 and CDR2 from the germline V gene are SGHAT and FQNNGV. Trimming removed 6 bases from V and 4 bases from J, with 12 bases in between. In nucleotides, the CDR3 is TGTGCCAGCAGTTCGGGACTTAGCTATGGCTACACCTTC. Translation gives CASSSGLSYGYTF. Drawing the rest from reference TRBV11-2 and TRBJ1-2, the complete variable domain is EAGVAQSPRYKIIEKRQSVAFWCNPISGHATLYWYQQILGQGPKLLIQFQNNGVVDDSQLPKDRFSAERLKGVDSTLKIQPAKLEDSAVYLCASSSGLSYGYTFGSGTRLTVV.

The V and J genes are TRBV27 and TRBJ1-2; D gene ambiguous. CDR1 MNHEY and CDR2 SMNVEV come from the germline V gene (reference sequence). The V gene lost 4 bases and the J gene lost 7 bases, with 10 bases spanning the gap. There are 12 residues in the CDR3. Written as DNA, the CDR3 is TGTGCCAGCAGTTCTCGCCAGGCTGGCTACACCTTC. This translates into CASSSRQAGYTF.

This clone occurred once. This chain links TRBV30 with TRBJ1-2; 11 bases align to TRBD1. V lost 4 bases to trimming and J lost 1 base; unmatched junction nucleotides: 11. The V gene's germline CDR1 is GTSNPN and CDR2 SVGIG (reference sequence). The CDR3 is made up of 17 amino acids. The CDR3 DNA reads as TGTGCCTGGAATCCCACTCCCGGGACAGGGGGTAACTATGGCTACACCTTC. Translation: CAWNPTPGTGGNYGYTF. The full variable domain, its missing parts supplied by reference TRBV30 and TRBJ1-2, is SQTIHQWPATLVQPVGSPLSLECTVEGTSNPNLYWYRQAAGRGLQLLFYSVGIGQISSEVPQNLSASRPQDRQFILSSKKLLLSDSGFYLCAWNPTPGTGGNYGYTFGSGTRLTVV.

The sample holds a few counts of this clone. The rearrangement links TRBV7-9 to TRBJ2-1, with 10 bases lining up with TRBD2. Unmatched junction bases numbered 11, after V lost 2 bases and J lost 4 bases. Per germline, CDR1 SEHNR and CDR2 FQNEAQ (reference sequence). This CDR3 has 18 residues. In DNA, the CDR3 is TGTGCCAGCAGCTTACCACCAAGACTAGCGGGCCGATACAATGAGCAGTTCTTC. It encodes CASSLPPRLAGRYNEQFF.

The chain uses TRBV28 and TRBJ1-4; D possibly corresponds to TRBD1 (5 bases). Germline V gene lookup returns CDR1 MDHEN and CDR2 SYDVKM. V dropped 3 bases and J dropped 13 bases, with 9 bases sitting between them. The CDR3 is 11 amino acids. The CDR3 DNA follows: TGTGCCAGCAGTTTTGGGGGGGGACTGTTTTTT. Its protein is CASSFGGGLFF.

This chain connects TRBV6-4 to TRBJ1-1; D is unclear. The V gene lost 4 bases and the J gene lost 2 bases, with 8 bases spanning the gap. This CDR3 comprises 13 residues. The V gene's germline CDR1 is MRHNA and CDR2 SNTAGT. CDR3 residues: CASSVNRNTEAFF. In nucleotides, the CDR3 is TGTGCCAGCAGTGTCAACAGAAACACTGAAGCTTTCTTT.

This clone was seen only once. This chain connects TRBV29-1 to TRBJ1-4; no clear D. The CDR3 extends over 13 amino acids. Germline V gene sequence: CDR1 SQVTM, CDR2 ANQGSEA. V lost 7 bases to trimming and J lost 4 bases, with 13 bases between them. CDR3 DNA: TGCAGCGCCTCACAGCCAGATAATGAAAAACTGTTTTTT. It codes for CSASQPDNEKLFF. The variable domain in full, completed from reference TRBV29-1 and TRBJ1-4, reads SAVISQKPSRDICQRGTSLTIQCQVDSQVTMMFWYRQQPGQSLTLIATANQGSEATYESGFVIDKFPISRPNLTFSTLTVSNMSPEDSSIYLCSASQPDNEKLFFGSGTQLSVL.

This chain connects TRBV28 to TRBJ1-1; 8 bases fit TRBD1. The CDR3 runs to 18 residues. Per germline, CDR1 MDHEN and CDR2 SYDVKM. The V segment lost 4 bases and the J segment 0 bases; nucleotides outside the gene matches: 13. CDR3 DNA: TGTGCCAGCAGTTCCCGGGACAGGAGAATGGGGATGAACACTGAAGCTTTCTTT. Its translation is CASSSRDRRMGMNTEAFF. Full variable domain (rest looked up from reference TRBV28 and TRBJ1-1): DVKVTQSSRYLVKRTGEKVFLECVQDMDHENMFWYRQDPGLGLRLIYFSYDVKMKEKGDIPEGYSVSREKKERFSLILESASTNQTSMYLCASSSRDRRMGMNTEAFFGQGTRLTVV.

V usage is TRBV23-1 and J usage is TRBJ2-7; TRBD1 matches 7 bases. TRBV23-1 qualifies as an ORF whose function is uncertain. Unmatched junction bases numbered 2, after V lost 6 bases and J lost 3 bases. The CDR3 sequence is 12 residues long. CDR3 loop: CASSGQVYEQYF. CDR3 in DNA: TGCGCCAGCAGCGGACAGGTCTACGAGCAGTACTTC.

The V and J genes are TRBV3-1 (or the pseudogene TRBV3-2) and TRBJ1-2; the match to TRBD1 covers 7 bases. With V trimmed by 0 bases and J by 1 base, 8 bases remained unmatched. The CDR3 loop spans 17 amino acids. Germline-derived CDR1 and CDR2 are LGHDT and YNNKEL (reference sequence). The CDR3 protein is CASSQDLGTAINYGYTF. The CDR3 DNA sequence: TGTGCCAGCAGCCAAGATCTAGGGACAGCAATTAACTATGGCTACACCTTC.

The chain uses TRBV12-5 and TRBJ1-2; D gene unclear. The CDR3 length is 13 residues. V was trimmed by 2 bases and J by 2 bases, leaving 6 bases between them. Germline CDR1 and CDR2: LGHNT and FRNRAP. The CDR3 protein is CASGLSFNYGYTF. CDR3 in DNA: TGTGCTAGTGGTTTGTCGTTCAACTATGGCTACACCTTC.

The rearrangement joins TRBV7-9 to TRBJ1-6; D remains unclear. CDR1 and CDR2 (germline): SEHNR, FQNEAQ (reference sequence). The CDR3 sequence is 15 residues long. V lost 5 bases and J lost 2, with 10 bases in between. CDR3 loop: CASSPSTPYNSPLHF. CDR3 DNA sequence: TGTGCCAGCAGCCCCTCTACCCCCTATAATTCACCCCTCCACTTT. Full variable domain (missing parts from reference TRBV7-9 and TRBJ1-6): DTGVSQNPRHKITKRGQNVTFRCDPISEHNRLYWYRQTLGQGPEFLTYFQNEAQLEKSRLLSDRFSAERPKGSFSTLEIQRTEQGDSAMYLCASSPSTPYNSPLHFGNGTRLTVT.

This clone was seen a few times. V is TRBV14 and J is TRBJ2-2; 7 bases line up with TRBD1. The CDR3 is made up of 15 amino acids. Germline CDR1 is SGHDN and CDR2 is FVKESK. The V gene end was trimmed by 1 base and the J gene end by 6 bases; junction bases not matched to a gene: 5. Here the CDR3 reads CASSQVTGVAGELFF. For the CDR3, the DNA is TGTGCCAGCAGCCAAGTTACAGGGGTAGCCGGGGAGCTGTTTTTT.

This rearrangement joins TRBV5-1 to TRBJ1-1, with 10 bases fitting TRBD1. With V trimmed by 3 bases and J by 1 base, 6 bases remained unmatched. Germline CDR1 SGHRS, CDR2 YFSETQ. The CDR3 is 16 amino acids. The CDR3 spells CASSSGQGGSNTEAFF. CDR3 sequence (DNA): TGCGCCAGCAGCTCAGGACAGGGGGGGTCGAACACTGAAGCTTTCTTT.

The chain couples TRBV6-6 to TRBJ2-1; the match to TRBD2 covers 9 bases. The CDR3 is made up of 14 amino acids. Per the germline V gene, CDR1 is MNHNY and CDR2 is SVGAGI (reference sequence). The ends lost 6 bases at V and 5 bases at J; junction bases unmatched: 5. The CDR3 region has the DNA TGTGCCAGCAGGCTAGCGGGATATAACAATGAGCAGTTCTTC. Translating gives CASRLAGYNNEQFF.

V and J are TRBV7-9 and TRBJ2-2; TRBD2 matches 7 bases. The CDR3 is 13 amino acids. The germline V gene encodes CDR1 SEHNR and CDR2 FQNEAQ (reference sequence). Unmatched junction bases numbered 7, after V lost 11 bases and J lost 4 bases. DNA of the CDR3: TGTGCCGGAGCGGGAACGGTCACCGGGGAGCTGTTTTTT. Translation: CAGAGTVTGELFF.

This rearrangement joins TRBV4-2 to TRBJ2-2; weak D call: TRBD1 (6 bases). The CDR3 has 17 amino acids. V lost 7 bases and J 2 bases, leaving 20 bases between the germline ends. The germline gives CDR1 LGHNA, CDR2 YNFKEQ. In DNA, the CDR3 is TGTGCCAGCACCACCCGAACCGGGACAACAAACACCGGGGAGCTGTTTTTT. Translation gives CASTTRTGTTNTGELFF.

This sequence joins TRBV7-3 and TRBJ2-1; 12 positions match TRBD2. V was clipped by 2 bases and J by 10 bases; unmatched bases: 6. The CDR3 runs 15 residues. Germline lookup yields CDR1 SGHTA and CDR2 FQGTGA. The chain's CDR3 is CASSLSPSGRGEQFF. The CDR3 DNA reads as TGTGCCAGCAGCTTATCGCCTAGCGGGAGGGGGGAGCAGTTCTTC.

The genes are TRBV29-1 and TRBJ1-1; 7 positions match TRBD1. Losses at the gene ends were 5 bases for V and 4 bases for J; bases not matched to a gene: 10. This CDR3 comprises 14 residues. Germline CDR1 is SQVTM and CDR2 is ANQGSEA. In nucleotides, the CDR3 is TGCAGCGTTCTTCGGGACAGCCGGGGCACTGAAGCTTTCTTT. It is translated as CSVLRDSRGTEAFF.

The chain's CDR3 is CASSRQGGEAFF. The CDR3 coding sequence is TGTGCCAGCAGTCGTCAGGGGGGTGAAGCTTTCTTT. The chain is built from TRBV7-8 and TRBJ1-1; 7 bases match TRBD1. The CDR3 has 12 residues. In germline, CDR1 is SGHVS, CDR2 FQNEAQ. V gave up 6 bases and J gave up 7 bases; unmatched junction bases: 5.

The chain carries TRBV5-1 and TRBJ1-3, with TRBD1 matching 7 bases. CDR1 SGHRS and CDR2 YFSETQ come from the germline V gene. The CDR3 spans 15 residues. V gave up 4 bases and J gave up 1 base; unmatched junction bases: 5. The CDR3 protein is CASSVKTGSGNTIYF. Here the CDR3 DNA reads TGCGCCAGCAGCGTGAAGACAGGGTCTGGAAACACCATATATTTT.

The CDR3 loop reads CATSEGTDYGYTF. DNA of the CDR3: TGTGCCACCAGTGAAGGGACAGACTATGGCTACACCTTC. The chain has TRBV24-1 and TRBJ1-2; TRBD1 aligns across 7 bases. The V and J ends lost 4 bases and 3 bases, in that order; junction bases with no gene match: 1. The germline CDR1 and CDR2 sequences are KGHDR and SFDVKD. The CDR3 contains 13 residues.